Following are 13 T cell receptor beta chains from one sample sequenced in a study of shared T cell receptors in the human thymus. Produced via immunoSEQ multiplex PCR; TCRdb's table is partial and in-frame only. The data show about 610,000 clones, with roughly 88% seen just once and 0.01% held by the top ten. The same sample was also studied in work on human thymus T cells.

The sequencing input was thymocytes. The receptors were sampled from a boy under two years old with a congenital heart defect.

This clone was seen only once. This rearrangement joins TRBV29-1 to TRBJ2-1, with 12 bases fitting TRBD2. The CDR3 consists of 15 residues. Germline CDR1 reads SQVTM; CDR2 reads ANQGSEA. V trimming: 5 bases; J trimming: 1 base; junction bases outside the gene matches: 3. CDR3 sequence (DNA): TGCAGCGTTCGAACTAGCGGGAGGTCCTACAATGAGCAGTTCTTC. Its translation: CSVRTSGRSYNEQFF.

The CDR3 DNA reads TGTGCCAGCAGTTCGTCAAGCGCGACGGGGGAGACCCAGTACTTC. Protein sequence: CASSSSSATGETQYF. The chain carries TRBV27 and TRBJ2-5; a possible D gene is TRBD2 (5 bases). From germline, CDR1 is MNHEY and CDR2 SMNVEV (reference sequence). Trimming stripped 4 bases from V and 5 bases from J, with 17 bases between. The CDR3 contains 15 residues.

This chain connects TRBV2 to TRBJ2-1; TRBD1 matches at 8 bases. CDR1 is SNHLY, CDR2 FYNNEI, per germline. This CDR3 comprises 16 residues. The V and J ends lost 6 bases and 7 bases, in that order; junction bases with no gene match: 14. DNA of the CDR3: TGTGCCAGCAGGAGCGAGGTCCGGACAGGGAGGAATGAGCAGTTCTTC. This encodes CASRSEVRTGRNEQFF.

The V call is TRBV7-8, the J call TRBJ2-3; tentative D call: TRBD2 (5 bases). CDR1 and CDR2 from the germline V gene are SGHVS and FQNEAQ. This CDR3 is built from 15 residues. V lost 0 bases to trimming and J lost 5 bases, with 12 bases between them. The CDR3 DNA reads TGTGCCAGCAGCTTAGCGAGGGCTCTGGGAGATACGCAGTATTTT. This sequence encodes CASSLARALGDTQYF. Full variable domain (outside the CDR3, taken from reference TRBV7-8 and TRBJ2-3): GAGVSQSPRYKVAKRGQDVALRCDPISGHVSLFWYQQALGQGPEFLTYFQNEAQLDKSGLPSDRFFAERPEGSVSTLKIQRTQQEDSAVYLCASSLARALGDTQYFGPGTRLTVL.

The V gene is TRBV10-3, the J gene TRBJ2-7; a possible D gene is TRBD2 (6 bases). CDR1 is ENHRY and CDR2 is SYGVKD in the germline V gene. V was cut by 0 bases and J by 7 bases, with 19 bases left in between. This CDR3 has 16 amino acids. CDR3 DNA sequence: TGTGCCATCAGTGAGTCAGGGGAGCGGAGAGGAGGGGAGCAGTACTTC. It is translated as CAISESGERRGGEQYF.

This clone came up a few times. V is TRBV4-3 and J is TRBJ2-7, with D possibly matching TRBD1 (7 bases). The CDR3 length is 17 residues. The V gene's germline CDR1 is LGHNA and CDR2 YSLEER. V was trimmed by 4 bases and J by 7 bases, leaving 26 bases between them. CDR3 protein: CASSPHDRAAYAGEQYF. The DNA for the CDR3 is TGCGCCAGCAGCCCGCACGACAGGGCTGCCTATGCGGGGGAGCAGTACTTC.

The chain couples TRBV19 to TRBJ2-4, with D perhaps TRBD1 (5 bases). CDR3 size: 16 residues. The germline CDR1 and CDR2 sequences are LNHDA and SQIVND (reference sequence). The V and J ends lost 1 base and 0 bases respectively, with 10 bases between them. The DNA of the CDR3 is TGTGCCAGTAGTATAGGAGGACATTTAGCCAAAAACATTCAGTACTTC. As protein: CASSIGGHLAKNIQYF.

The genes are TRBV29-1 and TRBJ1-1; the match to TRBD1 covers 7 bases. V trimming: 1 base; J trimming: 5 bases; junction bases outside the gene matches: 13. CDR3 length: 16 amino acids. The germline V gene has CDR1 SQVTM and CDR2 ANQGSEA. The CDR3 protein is CSVEASRNRGRTEAFF. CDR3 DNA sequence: TGCAGCGTTGAAGCGAGTCGTAACAGGGGTCGGACTGAAGCTTTCTTT.

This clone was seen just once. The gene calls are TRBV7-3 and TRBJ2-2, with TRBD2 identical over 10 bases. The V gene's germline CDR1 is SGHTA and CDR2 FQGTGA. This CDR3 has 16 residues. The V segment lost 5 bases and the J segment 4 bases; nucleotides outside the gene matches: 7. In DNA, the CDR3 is TGTGCCAGCAGCCCCCGGGCTAGCGGGAGCACCGGGGAGCTGTTTTTT. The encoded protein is CASSPRASGSTGELFF.

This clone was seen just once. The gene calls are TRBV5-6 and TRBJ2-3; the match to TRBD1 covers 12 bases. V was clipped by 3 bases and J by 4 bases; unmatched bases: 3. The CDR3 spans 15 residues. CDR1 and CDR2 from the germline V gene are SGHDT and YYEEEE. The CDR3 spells CASSWGQGAPDTQYF. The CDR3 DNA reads TGTGCCAGCAGCTGGGGACAGGGGGCCCCAGATACGCAGTATTTT.

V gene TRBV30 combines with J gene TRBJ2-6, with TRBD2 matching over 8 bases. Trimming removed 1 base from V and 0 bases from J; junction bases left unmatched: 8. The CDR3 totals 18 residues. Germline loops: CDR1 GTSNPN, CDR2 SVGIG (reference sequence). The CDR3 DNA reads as TGTGCCTGGAGTGCCCCCCGCACTAGCGGCTCTGGGGCCAACGTCCTGACTTTC. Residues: CAWSAPRTSGSGANVLTF.

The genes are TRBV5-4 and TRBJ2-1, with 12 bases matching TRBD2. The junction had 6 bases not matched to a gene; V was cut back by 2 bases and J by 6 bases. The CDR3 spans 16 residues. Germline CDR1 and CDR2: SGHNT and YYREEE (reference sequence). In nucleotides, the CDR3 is TGTGCCAGCAGCTTCGGACTAGCGGGACCCCTCAATGAGCAGTTCTTC. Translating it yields CASSFGLAGPLNEQFF.

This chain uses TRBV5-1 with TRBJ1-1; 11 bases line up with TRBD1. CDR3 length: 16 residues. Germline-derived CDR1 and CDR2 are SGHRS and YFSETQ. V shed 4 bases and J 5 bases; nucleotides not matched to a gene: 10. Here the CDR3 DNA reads TGCGCCAGCAGCACCGGGACAGGGGGTGTGGGGACTGAAGCTTTCTTT. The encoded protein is CASSTGTGGVGTEAFF.